This T cell receptor (beta chain) is from a study of blood T cell repertoires in COVID-19. At the level of the study: Recovery meant two consecutive negative NP/OP PCR tests, professional clearance, or resolved symptoms. Sources were T cells, B-cell-depleted T cells, or PBMCs; the material itself was cDNA or gDNA.

This clone has a single count. Cohort placement rested on clinical history that participants reported themselves. Data came from immunoSEQ multiplex PCR; TCRdb stores just in-frame clones and leaves some out. The sample yields around 140,000 clones, roughly 84% seen once. Trimming pared 4 bases from V and 0 bases from J, leaving 16 bases between. This CDR3 region has 17 residues. The germline CDR1 and CDR2 sequences are SEHNR and FQNEAQ (reference sequence). Sequencing was carried out using PBMCs or T cells enriched from blood (not recorded which). The V gene is TRBV7-9, the J gene TRBJ1-3; D is perhaps TRBD1 (5 bases). The receptor was derived from a man aged 45-65 years in a cohort exposed to, infected with or recovered from COVID-19 (not recorded which). CDR3 region: CASSSWTSMLSGNTIYF. DNA of the CDR3: TGTGCCAGCAGCTCCTGGACAAGTATGCTCTCTGGAAACACCATATATTTT.